One and the same sample provided the 10 T cell receptor beta chains below, sequenced in a study of blood T cell repertoires in COVID-19. Clones were read by immunoSEQ multiplex PCR, and TCRdb kept only the in-frame ones, dropping some. This sample carries approximately 130,000 clones, around 77% of them seen once, and the ten largest clones take 7.9%. Sample: peripheral blood. These receptor sequences come from a human donor in a cohort sampled during active COVID-19.

This clone was seen more than once but under ten times. The chain carries TRBV3-1 (or the pseudogene TRBV3-2) and TRBJ2-3, with 10 bases fitting TRBD2. Germline CDR1 LGHDT, CDR2 YNNKEL (reference sequence). This CDR3 contains 16 residues. V was clipped by 4 bases and J by 6 bases; unmatched bases: 10. For the CDR3, the DNA is TGTGCCAGCAGCCGAACTAGCGGGGAGCACAGTGATACGCAGTATTTT. Its protein product is CASSRTSGEHSDTQYF.

The chain has TRBV28 and TRBJ2-6; 11 nucleotides align to TRBD2. V was pared by 5 bases and J by 2 bases, with 11 bases of the junction left unmatched. In germline, CDR1 is MDHEN, CDR2 SYDVKM. The CDR3 contains 19 residues. The CDR3 bases are TGTGCCAGCAGTCCACCTCCAACTAGCGGGAGACCTGGGGCCAACGTCCTGACTTTC. It translates to CASSPPPTSGRPGANVLTF. Using reference TRBV28 and TRBJ2-6 for the parts outside the CDR3, the full variable domain is DVKVTQSSRYLVKRTGEKVFLECVQDMDHENMFWYRQDPGLGLRLIYFSYDVKMKEKGDIPEGYSVSREKKERFSLILESASTNQTSMYLCASSPPPTSGRPGANVLTFGAGSRLTVL.

The J gene is TRBJ2-7, the V gene TRBV24-1, with D possibly TRBD1 on 5 matching bases. The CDR3 length is 13 residues. Germline CDR1 is KGHDR and CDR2 is SFDVKD. The ends were cut back, 4 bases at V and 5 bases at J, with 11 bases in the middle. CDR3: CATSDQGLNEQYF. CDR3 nucleotides: TGTGCCACCAGTGACCAGGGCCTAAACGAGCAGTACTTC.

The chain has TRBV27 and TRBJ1-6; 11 bases map to TRBD1. Trimming cost V 4 bases and J 6 bases; bases outside gene matches: 2. This CDR3 is built from 15 residues. The germline gives CDR1 MNHEY, CDR2 SMNVEV (reference sequence). Here the CDR3 reads CASSWTGGFNSPLHF. CDR3 sequence (DNA): TGTGCCAGCAGTTGGACAGGGGGCTTTAATTCACCCCTCCACTTT.

The chain employs TRBV5-1 and TRBJ2-2; 7 bases align to TRBD1. With V trimmed by 4 bases and J by 6 bases, 3 bases remained unmatched. This CDR3 is built from 13 residues. Per germline, CDR1 SGHRS and CDR2 YFSETQ. The CDR3 sequence: CASSPDRAGELFF. In DNA, the CDR3 is TGCGCCAGCAGCCCCGACAGGGCCGGGGAGCTGTTTTTT.

This clone was detected only once. The rearrangement uses TRBV28 and TRBJ1-1; TRBD1 might be the D (6 bases). CDR3 length: 14 amino acids. V lost 2 bases and J 6 bases, leaving 13 bases between the germline ends. Germline loops: CDR1 MDHEN, CDR2 SYDVKM. The CDR3, as DNA: TGTGCCAGCAGTTTAAGGGCGGGGGCCGCTGAAGCTTTCTTT. Amino acids: CASSLRAGAAEAFF.

In this sample, this clone turned up a few times. The chain has TRBV6-1 and TRBJ1-5, with D perhaps TRBD1 (5 bases). Trimming removed 2 bases at V and 4 bases at J, with 9 bases between. This CDR3 contains 14 residues. Germline V CDR1 and CDR2: MNHNS, SASEGT. CDR3 in amino acids: CASSEWGVNQPQHF. CDR3 nucleotides: TGTGCCAGCAGTGAATGGGGGGTTAATCAGCCCCAGCATTTT.

This clone was picked up one time. The chain joins TRBV18 to TRBJ2-7; TRBD1 is a possible D gene (6 bases). This CDR3 is built from 14 residues. V was cut by 2 bases and J by 2 bases, with 10 bases left in between. Germline V gene lookup returns CDR1 KGHSH and CDR2 LQKENI. The CDR3, as DNA: TGTGCCAGCTCACCAGGGGGCGCCCCCTACGAGCAGTACTTC. It codes for CASSPGGAPYEQYF.

V usage is TRBV11-2 and J usage is TRBJ1-2; TRBD1 matches at 7 bases. This CDR3 spans 15 amino acids. Losses at the gene ends were 5 bases for V and 8 bases for J; bases not matched to a gene: 14. Per the germline V gene, CDR1 is SGHAT and CDR2 is FQNNGV. The CDR3 bases are TGTGCCAGCAGCCCGAACGCCGGGACAGTCGGCGGCTACACCTTC. Amino acid sequence: CASSPNAGTVGGYTF.

The chain carries TRBV7-9 and TRBJ2-7, with D uncertain. V shed 5 bases and J shed 2 bases, with 7 bases lying between them. CDR1 is SEHNR and CDR2 is FQNEAQ in the germline V gene (reference sequence). The CDR3 length is 12 residues. The CDR3 here is CASSQVPYEQYF. The CDR3 DNA reads as TGTGCCAGCAGCCAGGTCCCCTACGAGCAGTACTTC.